The clone carrying this T cell receptor beta chain was seen repeatedly, ten times or more. The antigen is undetermined. Using its own MiXCR run on the reads, TCRdb lists one record per CDR3 protein. The data show fewer than 250,000 distinct CDR3 sequences, with about 12% seen just once and around 1.6% held by the top ten. This specimen belongs to a study of T cell repertoires in cytomegalovirus infection. Study context: The public TCR beta signatures pointed to both CMV infection and matching HLA type.

The CDR3 is 16 residues long. V lost 1 base, J lost 0 bases, and 7 bases lay in between. The germline gives CDR1 SGHTA, CDR2 FQGNSA. The study, taken as a whole, reports: HLA-C-restricted, CMV-specific TCR beta clonotypes were dominant ex vivo. Individuals carrying CMV plus the relevant HLA were identified by cumulative frequency of public TCR beta families.

The sample comprised PBMCs. This sequence joins TRBV7-2 and TRBJ2-6; the D is unclear. The sequence was collected from a human donor in good health (CMV status not recorded). Some clones in this sample may be carry-over from other donors' samples. The CDR3 DNA follows: TGTGCCAGCAGCTTAGAGGGAACCTCTGGGGCCAACGTCCTGACTTTC. Translation gives CASSLEGTSGANVLTF.